The rows below give T cell receptor beta chains drawn from one sample of a study of tumor and adjacent non-tumor tissue in lung cancer. TCRdb processed the multiplex PCR reads anew with MiXCR; each CDR3 protein has one entry. The sample has roughly 82,000 distinct CDR3 sequences; roughly three quarters are singletons. The specimen sequenced was distant non-tumor lung tissue. These receptors were taken from a woman in her fifties or sixties with non-small cell lung cancer. Each CDR3 is given with its conserved first and last residue. The D gene is left open where the match is weak. The listing skips clone size in some rows; elsewhere it reads once, few, many or a size class.

v_gene	j_gene	d_gene	abundance	CDR3nt	CDR3aa
TRBV6-2/TRBV6-3	TRBJ2-2	-	-	TGTGCCAGCAGCCGCCTTGGACTCAGGCTAATCGGGGAGCTGTTTTTT	CASSRLGLRLIGELFF
TRBV20-1	TRBJ2-7	TRBD2	-	TGCAGTACTCAAATAGCGGGAACGGCCTACGAGCAGTACTTC	CSTQIAGTAYEQYF
TRBV6-6	TRBJ1-3	TRBD1	many	TGTGCCAGCAGTACCAGAAACAGGGGGCACGGAAACACCATATATTTT	CASSTRNRGHGNTIYF
TRBV6-5	TRBJ2-1	-	-	TGTGCCAGCAGTCCTTCAGGAGGCTACTTCAATGAACAGTTCTTC	CASSPSGGYFNEQFF
TRBV12-3/TRBV12-4	TRBJ2-5	-	many	TGTGCCAGCAGTTTAACGGGGGAGACCCAGTACTTC	CASSLTGETQYF
TRBV5-6	TRBJ2-2	-	many	TGTGCCAGCAGCACTAGCACGTCGGTCACCGGGGAGCTGTTTTTT	CASSTSTSVTGELFF
TRBV6-1	TRBJ2-5	-	-	TGTGCCAGCAGCCCTAGAGGGAAGGTGACCCAGTACTTC	CASSPRGKVTQYF
TRBV12-3/TRBV12-4	TRBJ2-2	TRBD2	-	TGTGCCAACAGGGCAGGACTAGCGGGTTTTGGCGGGGAGCTGTTTTTT	CANRAGLAGFGGELFF
TRBV24-1	TRBJ2-6	-	-	TGTGCCACCCGTGATTTAAACGGCAGGATGGCTTTC	CATRDLNGRMAF
TRBV5-1	TRBJ2-3	-	-	TGCGCCAGCAGGGCTACAGATACGCAGTATTTT	CASRATDTQYF
TRBV7-6	TRBJ2-2	-	-	TGTGCCAGCGGCTTAGCGTCGACCAACACCGGGGAGCTGTTTTTT	CASGLASTNTGELFF